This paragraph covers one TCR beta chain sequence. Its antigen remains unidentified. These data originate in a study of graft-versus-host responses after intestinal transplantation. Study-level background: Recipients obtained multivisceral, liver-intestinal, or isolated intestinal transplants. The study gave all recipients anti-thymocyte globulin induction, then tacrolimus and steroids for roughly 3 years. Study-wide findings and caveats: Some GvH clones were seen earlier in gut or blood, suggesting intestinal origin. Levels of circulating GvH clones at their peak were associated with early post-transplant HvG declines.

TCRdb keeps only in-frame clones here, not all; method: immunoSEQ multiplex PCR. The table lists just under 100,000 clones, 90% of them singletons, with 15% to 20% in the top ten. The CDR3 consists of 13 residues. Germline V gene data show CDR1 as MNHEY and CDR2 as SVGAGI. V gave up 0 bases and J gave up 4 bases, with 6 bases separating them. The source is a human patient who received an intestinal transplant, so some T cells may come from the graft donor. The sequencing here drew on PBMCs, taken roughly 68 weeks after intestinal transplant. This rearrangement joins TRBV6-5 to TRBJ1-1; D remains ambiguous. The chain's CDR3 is CASSYSSLTEAFF. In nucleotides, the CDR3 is TGTGCCAGCAGTTACTCTAGCCTCACTGAAGCTTTCTTT.